This passage covers 22 T cell receptor beta chains from one sample sequenced in a study of T cell responses to AZD1222 COVID-19 vaccine. The assay was immunoSEQ multiplex PCR, and TCRdb's table has in-frame clones only and misses some. Altogether roughly 160,000 clones are present, around 88% being singletons, with the ten largest covering over 1%. The specimen comprised peripheral blood, sampled 28 days after the second AZD1222 dose. The receptors shown here come from an adult who received the AZD1222 COVID-19 vaccine.

The V call is TRBV9, the J call TRBJ2-5; 14 bases map to TRBD2. The junction had 11 bases not matched to a gene; V was cut back by 3 bases and J by 4 bases. CDR1 is SGDLS, CDR2 YYNGEE, per germline. CDR3 length: 18 amino acids. The CDR3 reads CASSEGLAGGLNGETQYF. In DNA form, the CDR3 reads TGTGCCAGCAGCGAAGGACTAGCGGGGGGCCTAAACGGAGAGACCCAGTACTTC.

The chain employs TRBV3-1 (or the pseudogene TRBV3-2) and TRBJ1-1; 7 nucleotides match TRBD1. V was clipped by 3 bases and J by 1 base; unmatched bases: 5. This CDR3 comprises 15 residues. CDR1 is LGHDT, CDR2 YNNKEL, per germline (reference sequence). The CDR3: CASSHVPGGNTEAFF. CDR3 in DNA: TGTGCCAGCAGCCATGTTCCAGGGGGGAACACTGAAGCTTTCTTT.

The rearrangement joins TRBV18 to TRBJ1-2; tentative D call: TRBD1 (5 bases). Germline V gives CDR1 KGHSH, CDR2 LQKENI. Trimming took 0 bases from V and 8 from J, leaving 16 bases between them. The CDR3 covers 15 residues. The CDR3 sequence is CASSPPLQAPRGYTF. DNA for the CDR3: TGTGCCAGCTCACCACCTTTACAGGCTCCTAGGGGCTACACCTTC.

This clone was seen a single time. This chain joins TRBV4-3 and TRBJ2-7; 8 bases map to TRBD1. The CDR3 loop spans 15 amino acids. Unmatched junction bases numbered 8, after V lost 4 bases and J lost 3 bases. The germline V gene encodes CDR1 LGHNA and CDR2 YSLEER. The CDR3, as DNA: TGCGCCAGCAGCCGAACCGGGACAGGACTCTACGAGCAGTACTTC. Translation gives CASSRTGTGLYEQYF.

The genes are TRBV3-1 (or the pseudogene TRBV3-2) and TRBJ2-7; 9 positions match TRBD1. V lost 7 bases and J lost 0; bases outside the gene matches: 7. The length of the CDR3 is 15 residues. Germline values: CDR1 LGHDT, CDR2 YNNKEL (reference sequence). This CDR3 reads CASKGQGLSSYEQYF. The CDR3 DNA reads as TGTGCCAGCAAGGGACAGGGCCTGAGCTCCTACGAGCAGTACTTC.

CDR3 in amino acids: CASSQVTGAFSGNTIYF. The DNA for the CDR3 is TGTGCCAGCAGCCAAGTGACAGGGGCTTTCTCTGGAAACACCATATATTTT. V is TRBV3-1 (or the pseudogene TRBV3-2) and J is TRBJ1-3; 8 bases map to TRBD1. From germline, CDR1 is LGHDT and CDR2 YNNKEL (reference sequence). The CDR3 contains 17 residues. V dropped 1 base and J dropped 0; count of bases not matched to a gene: 5.

The rearrangement joins TRBV27 to TRBJ2-7; TRBD1 aligns across 9 bases. The CDR3 length is 15 residues. Germline CDR1 is MNHEY and CDR2 is SMNVEV (reference sequence). V shed 3 bases, J shed 5 bases, and the junction held 8 bases outside the gene matches. The CDR3 region has the DNA TGTGCCAGCAGTTTCACCGGGACAGGGTTCAACGAGCAGTACTTC. It is translated as CASSFTGTGFNEQYF.

V gene TRBV3-1 (or the pseudogene TRBV3-2) combines with J gene TRBJ2-2; D is unresolved. This CDR3 region has 13 residues. Trimming pared 4 bases from V and 4 bases from J, leaving 7 bases between. Germline-derived CDR1 and CDR2 are LGHDT and YNNKEL (reference sequence). The CDR3 coding sequence is TGTGCCAGCAGCCCACTTACCACCGGGGAGCTGTTTTTT. It translates to CASSPLTTGELFF.

The rearrangement joins TRBV11-2 to TRBJ1-1; tentative D call: TRBD1 (5 bases). Germline V gene lookup returns CDR1 SGHAT and CDR2 FQNNGV. Trimming took 1 base from V and 7 from J, leaving 16 bases between them. The CDR3 covers 15 residues. The CDR3 loop is CASSLVGQGWVEAFF. CDR3 nucleotides: TGTGCCAGCAGCTTAGTTGGACAAGGGTGGGTTGAAGCTTTCTTT.

The chain links TRBV27 to TRBJ2-3, with TRBD2 matching over 9 bases. V lost 5 bases and J lost 5; bases outside the gene matches: 5. Germline V gene data show CDR1 as MNHEY and CDR2 as SMNVEV (reference sequence). This CDR3 is built from 14 residues. The CDR3 nucleotides are TGTGCCAGCAGTCCGGGACTAGCACAAGATACGCAGTATTTT. This encodes CASSPGLAQDTQYF.

The chain uses TRBV5-1 and TRBJ1-3, with D possibly being TRBD1 (5 bases). Deletions cut 0 bases from V and 3 bases from J, with 10 bases between. CDR1 and CDR2 from the germline V gene are SGHRS and YFSETQ. This CDR3 comprises 15 residues. The DNA of the CDR3 is TGCGCCAGCAGCTTGGGCTGGCAGGGTGGAAACACCATATATTTT. It translates to CASSLGWQGGNTIYF.

The chain employs TRBV19 and TRBJ1-4; no clear D gene. CDR1 is LNHDA, CDR2 SQIVND, per germline (reference sequence). The CDR3 totals 15 residues. V lost 5 bases to trimming and J lost 0 bases, with 10 bases between them. DNA for the CDR3: TGTGCCAGTAGTCGGGATCTTGCAACTAATGAAAAACTGTTTTTT. It codes for CASSRDLATNEKLFF.

The gene calls are TRBV10-3 and TRBJ1-1; possible D gene TRBD1, 6 bases. Germline V gene data show CDR1 as ENHRY and CDR2 as SYGVKD. The ends were cut back, 1 base at V and 5 bases at J, with 14 bases in the middle. The CDR3 length is 15 residues. CDR3 DNA sequence: TGTGCCATCAGTGAGTTGAAGGGGGTGCCGACTGAAGCTTTCTTT. Translated: CAISELKGVPTEAFF.

The chain carries TRBV12-3 or TRBV12-4 and TRBJ2-1; D unclear. This CDR3 is built from 13 residues. Between the trimmed V and J ends, which lost 5 bases and 4 bases, there was a span of 9 bases. The CDR3 protein is CASSTERYNEQFF. The CDR3 DNA reads as TGTGCCAGCAGTACAGAACGGTACAATGAGCAGTTCTTC.

This sequence joins TRBV3-1 (or the pseudogene TRBV3-2) and TRBJ1-4; 10 bases are a match to TRBD1. The CDR3 contains 15 residues. Germline V gene data show CDR1 as LGHDT and CDR2 as YNNKEL (reference sequence). After removal of 1 base from V and 7 bases from J, the junction contained 3 bases not matched to a gene. The CDR3 DNA reads TGTGCCAGCAGCCAAGGGACAGGGGGGGCTGAAAAACTGTTTTTT. Its translation: CASSQGTGGAEKLFF.

The rearrangement uses TRBV11-3 and TRBJ1-1, with TRBD1 identical over 7 bases. This CDR3 region has 15 residues. V was pared by 5 bases and J by 6 bases, with 12 bases of the junction left unmatched. Germline CDR1 SGHNT, CDR2 YENEEA. This CDR3 reads CASSPTPGQASEAFF. The CDR3 DNA is TGTGCCAGCAGCCCAACCCCCGGACAGGCGTCTGAAGCTTTCTTT.

The chain carries TRBV18 and TRBJ1-1, with 8 bases matching TRBD1. Germline assignment: CDR1 KGHSH and CDR2 LQKENI. This CDR3 contains 14 residues. The J segment lost 1 base and the V segment lost 6 bases, leaving 4 bases of the junction unmatched. The CDR3 sequence is CASSSGTGNTEAFF. The CDR3 DNA reads as TGTGCCAGCTCGTCCGGGACAGGGAACACTGAAGCTTTCTTT.

V and J are TRBV2 and TRBJ2-7; unclear D gene. Germline V gene sequence: CDR1 SNHLY, CDR2 FYNNEI. The CDR3 runs 10 residues. V dropped 5 bases and J dropped 4 bases, with 3 bases sitting between them. The CDR3 reads CASSSYEQYF. CDR3 coding DNA: TGTGCCAGCAGTTCGTACGAGCAGTACTTC.

The rearrangement uses TRBV6-2 or TRBV6-3 and TRBJ1-5, with 7 nucleotides matching TRBD1. V lost 5 bases to trimming and J lost 1 base; unmatched junction nucleotides: 2. This CDR3 region has 14 residues. In germline, CDR1 is MNHEY, CDR2 SVGEGT. The CDR3, as DNA: TGTGCCAGCAGTCAAGGGGGCAGCAATCAGCCCCAGCATTTT. Translation: CASSQGGSNQPQHF.

CDR3 residues: CASSVSAVQETQYF. The CDR3 region has the DNA TGTGCCAGCAGTGTCTCTGCTGTTCAAGAGACCCAGTACTTC. The chain uses TRBV2 and TRBJ2-5, with D unclear. Germline CDR1 and CDR2: SNHLY and FYNNEI. CDR3 length: 14 residues. V was cut by 4 bases and J by 2 bases, with 11 bases left in between.

The chain uses TRBV27 and TRBJ1-2, with TRBD1 matching over 8 bases. The germline gives CDR1 MNHEY, CDR2 SMNVEV (reference sequence). The CDR3 runs to 14 residues. The V gene end was trimmed by 5 bases and the J gene end by 8 bases; junction bases not matched to a gene: 10. CDR3 nucleotide sequence: TGTGCCAGCAGTCGACAGGGGTTATTTCAGGGCTACACCTTC. It is translated as CASSRQGLFQGYTF.

This chain uses TRBV5-6 with TRBJ2-3; TRBD2 is a possible D gene (5 bases). Trimming left V 4 bases short and J 1 base short, with 19 bases between. The CDR3 has 17 amino acids. Germline values: CDR1 SGHDT, CDR2 YYEEEE. The CDR3 here is CASSPTWETTRTDTQYF. The CDR3 nucleotides read TGTGCCAGCAGCCCAACCTGGGAGACAACACGCACAGATACGCAGTATTTT.